These T cell receptor beta chains were read from a single sample in a study of tumor-infiltrating lymphocytes in primary liver carcinoma. TCRdb ran MiXCR on the multiplex PCR reads and lists one entry per CDR3 protein. The sample lists some 190,000 distinct CDR3 sequences; approximately 60% were seen once. The sequencing sample was made of peripheral blood. The receptors derive from a man aged 40-55 years with primary liver carcinoma and hepatitis B virus infection. The CDR3 runs from the conserved cysteine through the conserved F or W. Each record gives: D gene, J gene, V gene, clone size, CDR3 length, CDR3 protein, CDR3 DNA. The D gene is left open where the match is weak. Size is omitted from some rows. Given values are once, few, many or a class for expanded clones.

>TRBD2|TRBJ2-4|TRBV11-2|-|16
CASSISSSGAENVQYF
TGTGCCAGCAGCATAAGCTCTAGCGGAGCCGAAAACGTTCAGTACTTC
>TRBD2|TRBJ2-1|TRBV4-1|-|15
CASSQEGTTLSEQFF
TGTGCCAGCAGCCAAGAGGGGACTACCCTTAGTGAGCAGTTCTTC
>-|TRBJ1-3|TRBV10-3|-|18
CAISESKSQLHSGNTIYF
TGTGCCATCAGTGAGTCGAAGTCTCAGCTACACTCTGGAAACACCATATATTTT
>TRBD2|TRBJ2-1|TRBV11-2|many|22
CASSFPSTRVLAGPSPYNEQFF
TGTGCCAGCAGCTTCCCCTCTACCCGGGTCCTAGCGGGCCCTAGCCCCTACAATGAGCAGTTCTTC
>-|TRBJ1-1|TRBV30|once|13
CAWSVMGGTEAFF
TGTGCCTGGAGTGTAATGGGGGGCACTGAAGCTTTCTTT
>TRBD1|TRBJ1-5|TRBV11-2|many|17
CASSLTIDRGKDQPQHF
TGTGCCAGCAGCCTAACAATCGACAGGGGAAAGGATCAGCCCCAGCATTTT
>-|TRBJ2-3|TRBV11-2|once|17
CASSLVGAGSGEDAQYF
TGTGCCAGCAGCTTAGTCGGCGCGGGGTCTGGTGAGGATGCTCAGTATTTT
>-|TRBJ1-1|TRBV12-3/TRBV12-4|-|11
CASSSGGLAFF
TGTGCCAGCAGTAGTGGAGGGCTCGCTTTCTTT
>-|TRBJ2-4|TRBV28|-|14
CASLSLGTKNIQYF
TGTGCCAGCCTATCACTGGGAACCAAAAACATTCAGTACTTC
>-|TRBJ1-4|TRBV5-4|few|14
CASSPLPRNEKLFF
TGTGCCAGCAGCCCTCTTCCGCGGAATGAAAAACTGTTTTTT
>TRBD2|TRBJ2-5|TRBV12-3/TRBV12-4|few|16
CASSHTSGRGAETQYF
TGTGCCAGCAGCCATACTAGCGGGAGAGGTGCGGAGACCCAGTACTTC
>-|TRBJ2-1|TRBV5-6|-|12
CASSLVLSGQFF
TGTGCCAGCAGCTTGGTCCTCTCTGGGCAGTTCTTC
>-|TRBJ2-5|TRBV11-2|once|13
CASSLGTYETQYF
TGTGCCAGCAGCCTAGGGACATATGAGACTCAGTACTTC
>TRBD1|TRBJ2-1|TRBV28|-|15
CASSVPGQGNNEQLF
TGTGCCAGCAGCGTACCGGGACAGGGGAACAATGAGCAGCTCTTC
>-|TRBJ1-4|TRBV4-1|-|15
CASSQDRGVNEKLFF
TGCGCCAGCAGCCAAGACAGGGGCGTGAATGAAAAGCTGTTTTTT
>-|TRBJ2-5|TRBV11-2|many|16
CASSLPTFTPQETQYF
TGTGCCAGCAGTTTACCAACATTCACCCCCCAAGAGACCCAGTACTTC
>-|TRBJ1-3|TRBV12-3/TRBV12-4|-|15
CASSLEDPSGNTIYF
TGTGCCAGCAGTTTAGAGGATCCCTCTGGAAACACCATATATTTT
>-|TRBJ1-1|TRBV5-5|-|14
CASSLEWGNTEAFF
TGTGCCAGCAGCTTGGAGTGGGGGAACACTGAAGCTTTCTTT
>TRBD1|TRBJ2-7|TRBV4-2|-|15
CASSQQAQTGYEQYF
TGTGCCAGCAGCCAGCAGGCTCAGACAGGGTACGAGCAGTACTTC
>TRBD1|TRBJ2-7|TRBV6-5|-|16
CASSLNRAGGNYEQYF
TGTGCCAGCAGCCTTAACCGGGCAGGGGGTAATTACGAGCAGTACTTC
>-|TRBJ2-1|TRBV14|-|15
CANSLPRLPYNERFF
TGTGCCAACAGCCTCCCGAGACTTCCCTACAATGAGCGGTTCTTC
>-|TRBJ2-5|TRBV11-1|-|13
CASSSTRGETQHF
TGTGCCAGCAGCAGTACTAGAGGCGAGACTCAGCACTTC
>TRBD2|TRBJ2-5|TRBV29-1|-|13
CSVELAGVETQYF
TGCAGCGTTGAACTAGCGGGAGTGGAGACCCAGTACTTC
>-|TRBJ1-2|TRBV21-1|-|13
CASSSTGYGGYTF
TGTGCCAGCAGCTCGACAGGGTACGGGGGCTACACCTTC
>-|TRBJ2-6|TRBV5-1|-|17
CASSLGTGTSGANVLTF
TGCGCCAGCAGCTTGGGAACAGGGACCTCTGGGGCCAACGTCCTGACTTTC
>TRBD2|TRBJ2-7|TRBV6-6|-|14
CASTSSGRAYEQYF
TGTGCCAGCACTTCTAGCGGGAGGGCCTACGAGCAGTACTTC
>-|TRBJ2-5|TRBV5-5|-|13
CASSFARRETQYF
TGTGCCAGCAGCTTCGCCAGAAGAGAGACCCAGTACTTC
>-|TRBJ2-3|TRBV4-1|once|16
CASSVRGRERGHTQYF
TGCGCCAGCAGCGTCCGGGGTAGGGAGCGAGGGCATACGCAGTATTTT
>TRBD1|TRBJ2-2|TRBV14|-|16
CASSQPGTGFPGELFF
TGTGCCAGCAGCCAACCCGGGACAGGGTTTCCCGGGGAGCTGTTTTTT
>-|TRBJ2-6|TRBV7-8|-|16
CASTLTRLGGANVLTF
TGTGCCAGCACCCTTACCCGGTTAGGAGGGGCCAACGTCCTGACTTTC